This T cell receptor (beta chain) emerged from a study of blood T cell repertoires in COVID-19. Study in general: T cells, B-cell-depleted T cells, or PBMCs provided the cDNA or gDNA that served as material.

The repertoire was sequenced with immunoSEQ multiplex PCR; TCRdb's copy has only in-frame clones and lacks some. The repertoire consists of hundreds of thousands of clones, with roughly 91% occurring once and the leading ten covering roughly 7.3%. V shed 6 bases and J shed 0 bases, with 8 bases lying between them. The germline gives CDR1 WNHNN, CDR2 SYGVQD (reference sequence). The CDR3 is 14 amino acids. The source of this sequence is a woman in her fifties or sixties with COVID-19, enrolled during active disease. This chain connects TRBV10-1 to TRBJ2-2; D possibly corresponds to TRBD1 (6 bases). Sequencing input: peripheral blood. The CDR3 DNA is TGCGCCAGCAGAGGGACAACGAACACCGGGGAGCTGTTTTTT. Its translation: CASRGTTNTGELFF.